Below are 32 T cell receptor beta chains sequenced from a single sample in a study of cytomegalovirus exposure and HLA in healthy donors listed by TCRdb under 2017. To prepare the library, the immunoSEQ multiplex PCR assay was applied. For the multiplex PCR, a mixture combining 60 forward primers for TCR Vbeta segments and 13 reverse primers for TCR Jbeta segments was used. The source is immuneACCESS, and TCRdb retained only in-frame sequences with V and J called. Part of the clones is not carried over; for the studies checked, unresolved V genes explain less than half of this, and the remainder is unexplained. Recorded for this sample are approximately 190,000 clones; approximately 84% of them occurred a single time. The ten largest clones capture around 2.5% of the sample. The sample was PBMCs. The receptors shown here come from a woman aged 45-65 years in good health and CMV-seropositive.

The chain links TRBV7-9 to TRBJ1-1, with 7 bases fitting TRBD1. From germline, CDR1 is SEHNR and CDR2 FQNEAQ (reference sequence). After removal of 5 bases from V and 1 base from J, the junction contained 10 bases not matched to a gene. The CDR3 is 16 amino acids. CDR3 sequence reads: CASSPLGGQPNTEAFF. As DNA, the CDR3 is TGTGCCAGCAGCCCCCTGGGGGGACAGCCGAACACTGAAGCTTTCTTT.

The V and J genes are TRBV28 and TRBJ1-2; perhaps TRBD1 as D (6 bases). CDR3 length: 15 residues. Germline V gives CDR1 MDHEN, CDR2 SYDVKM. The V and J ends lost 4 bases and 5 bases respectively, with 17 bases between them. The CDR3 loop is CASSSNRASRYGYTF. The CDR3 nucleotides read TGTGCCAGCAGTTCAAACAGGGCATCGAGATATGGCTACACCTTC.

This sequence joins TRBV18 and TRBJ1-4; perhaps TRBD1 as D (6 bases). CDR3 length: 15 amino acids. V gave up 4 bases and J gave up 8 bases, with 17 bases separating them. Germline V gives CDR1 KGHSH, CDR2 LQKENI. CDR3 residues: CASSLQTGSREKLFF. CDR3 DNA sequence: TGTGCCAGCTCACTGCAGACAGGCTCCCGCGAAAAACTGTTTTTT.

The V gene is TRBV7-8, the J gene TRBJ2-3; tentatively, D is TRBD1 (5 bases). The germline gives CDR1 SGHVS, CDR2 FQNEAQ. The length of the CDR3 is 16 residues. V dropped 0 bases and J dropped 2 bases, with 12 bases sitting between them. The chain's CDR3 is CASSLAGRSHTDTQYF. Written as DNA, the CDR3 is TGTGCCAGCAGCTTAGCGGGGCGGAGTCACACAGATACGCAGTATTTT. Based on the CDR3 plus reference TRBV7-8 and TRBJ2-3, the full variable domain is GAGVSQSPRYKVAKRGQDVALRCDPISGHVSLFWYQQALGQGPEFLTYFQNEAQLDKSGLPSDRFFAERPEGSVSTLKIQRTQQEDSAVYLCASSLAGRSHTDTQYFGPGTRLTVL.

The V gene is TRBV19, the J gene TRBJ2-1; TRBD2 might be the D (6 bases). Germline V gives CDR1 LNHDA, CDR2 SQIVND (reference sequence). The CDR3 consists of 16 residues. Trimming left V 5 bases short and J 4 bases short, with 18 bases between. The CDR3 protein is CASSAQPSVAYNEQFF. DNA of the CDR3: TGTGCCAGTAGTGCACAACCTAGCGTCGCTTACAATGAGCAGTTCTTC.

J is TRBJ2-7 and V is TRBV11-2, with TRBD2 matching over 10 bases. The CDR3 is made up of 14 amino acids. With V trimmed by 3 bases and J by 4 bases, 3 bases remained unmatched. CDR1 is SGHAT, CDR2 FQNNGV, per germline. CDR3 nucleotides: TGTGCCAGCAGCTTGGGAGCGGGGGGGTACGAGCAGTACTTC. It yields the protein CASSLGAGGYEQYF.

The chain links TRBV5-4 to TRBJ1-1; maybe TRBD1 (6 bases). Trimming shortened V by 4 bases and J by 0 bases, and 13 bases separated the two germline ends. This CDR3 region has 15 residues. From germline, CDR1 is SGHNT and CDR2 YYREEE (reference sequence). The CDR3 loop reads CASSQRDTMNTEAFF. The CDR3 region has the DNA TGTGCCAGCAGCCAGAGGGACACTATGAACACTGAAGCTTTCTTT.

V usage is TRBV9 and J usage is TRBJ1-6; D not resolved. CDR3 length: 13 residues. Germline values: CDR1 SGDLS, CDR2 YYNGEE. The germline V and J ends were trimmed by 7 bases and 7 bases, with 12 bases remaining between them. The CDR3 sequence: CASGSLENSPLHF. CDR3 coding DNA: TGTGCCAGCGGGAGCCTGGAGAATTCACCCCTCCACTTT.

This clone came up once. Germline and junction disagree at one end, which may indicate a read error. Additional DNA sequences in this sample encode the identical CDR3. The V and J genes are TRBV30 and TRBJ1-6, with 8 bases that match TRBD1. The length of the CDR3 is 14 residues. The germline V gene has CDR1 GTSNPN and CDR2 SVGIG (reference sequence). The CDR3 bases are TGTGCCTGGAGTCTCGGACAGGGAGATTCACCCCTCCATTTT. It encodes CAWSLGQGDSPLHF.

V gene TRBV7-9 combines with J gene TRBJ2-7, with D perhaps matching TRBD1 (6 bases). Trimming left V 5 bases short and J 2 bases short, with 25 bases between. The CDR3 runs 18 residues. Germline V gene sequence: CDR1 SEHNR, CDR2 FQNEAQ (reference sequence). CDR3 sequence (DNA): TGTGCCAGCAGCGACCTACCGGGACAAGGTGGGGCTACCTACGAGCAGTACTTC. This translates into CASSDLPGQGGATYEQYF.

The chain recombines TRBV7-9 with TRBJ2-2, with 7 nucleotides matching TRBD2. Germline trimming cut 8 bases from V and 2 bases from J; bases unmatched to any gene: 8. There are 15 residues in the CDR3. Germline assignment: CDR1 SEHNR and CDR2 FQNEAQ (reference sequence). The CDR3 loop is CASVTGTTNTGELFF. Written as DNA, the CDR3 is TGTGCCAGCGTTACCGGGACTACTAACACCGGGGAGCTGTTTTTT.

The chain uses TRBV7-6 and TRBJ2-3; TRBD2 matches 7 bases. This CDR3 spans 13 amino acids. V lost 4 bases to trimming and J lost 3 bases; unmatched junction nucleotides: 1. CDR1 is SGHVS, CDR2 FNYEAQ, per germline. The CDR3 here is CASSSGGTDTQYF. CDR3 nucleotide sequence: TGTGCCAGCAGCTCGGGGGGAACAGATACGCAGTATTTT.

This chain links TRBV5-3 with TRBJ1-2, with 7 bases lining up with TRBD1. TRBV5-3 is placed among ORFs of uncertain function. J was trimmed by 8 bases and V by 1 base; bases with no gene match: 5. This CDR3 is built from 13 residues. The CDR3 loop is CARSLKGARGYTF. CDR3 DNA: TGTGCCAGAAGCTTGAAGGGGGCGCGAGGCTACACCTTC.

The rearrangement joins TRBV7-2 to TRBJ2-5; the D gene is possibly TRBD1 (6 bases). The CDR3 covers 14 residues. V shed 6 bases and J shed 5 bases, with 16 bases lying between them. Germline CDR1 reads SGHTA; CDR2 reads FQGNSA. The CDR3 region is CASRVGGPEETQYF. The CDR3 bases are TGTGCCAGCAGGGTTGGGGGCCCAGAGGAGACCCAGTACTTC.

The chain couples TRBV9 to TRBJ1-6; the D gene is possibly TRBD1 (6 bases). The V and J ends lost 3 bases and 7 bases respectively, with 20 bases between them. The CDR3 extends over 17 amino acids. The germline CDR1 and CDR2 sequences are SGDLS and YYNGEE. CDR3 amino acids: CASSARGGAGGNSPLHF. In DNA form, the CDR3 reads TGTGCCAGCAGCGCCAGGGGAGGGGCGGGAGGAAATTCACCCCTCCACTTT.

The V call is TRBV29-1, the J call TRBJ2-7; 7 nucleotides align to TRBD1. Germline CDR1 reads SQVTM; CDR2 reads ANQGSEA. This CDR3 has 13 amino acids. Trimming at V came to 4 bases and at J to 3 bases, leaving 6 bases not matched to a gene. The CDR3 here is CSVGSRDSYEQYF. In DNA, the CDR3 is TGCAGCGTTGGAAGCCGGGACAGCTACGAGCAGTACTTC.

This clone was recorded once. The V and J genes are TRBV7-2 and TRBJ1-2; 7 bases agree with TRBD1. The CDR3 is made up of 17 amino acids. Germline V gene data show CDR1 as SGHTA and CDR2 as FQGNSA. After removal of 7 bases from V and 1 base from J, the junction contained 15 bases not matched to a gene. The chain's CDR3 is CASNAPTDRSINYGYTF. CDR3 nucleotides: TGTGCCAGCAACGCCCCAACGGACAGGTCGATTAACTATGGCTACACCTTC.

V is TRBV12-5 and J is TRBJ2-3, with D possibly TRBD2 on 5 matching bases. V lost 5 bases and J 0 bases, leaving 15 bases between the germline ends. From germline, CDR1 is LGHNT and CDR2 FRNRAP. This CDR3 region has 16 residues. CDR3 sequence: CASGLRAPGSTDTQYF. The CDR3 DNA reads as TGTGCTAGTGGTCTGAGGGCACCCGGGAGCACAGATACGCAGTATTTT.

The sample holds one count of this clone. This chain uses TRBV28 with TRBJ1-1, with TRBD1 identical over 7 bases. CDR1 and CDR2 from the germline V gene are MDHEN and SYDVKM. Losses at the gene ends were 5 bases for V and 8 bases for J; bases not matched to a gene: 14. The CDR3 has 15 residues. CDR3 DNA: TGTGCCAGCAGTCCCGGCCTGACAGGGAAGGACGAAGCTTTCTTT. Amino acid sequence: CASSPGLTGKDEAFF.

The CDR3 sequence is CASSPWEDTQYF. The DNA for the CDR3 is TGTGCCAGCTCACCCTGGGAGGATACGCAGTATTTT. V is TRBV18 and J is TRBJ2-3; D may be TRBD2 (5 bases). CDR1 is KGHSH and CDR2 is LQKENI in the germline V gene. CDR3 length: 12 amino acids. V lost 3 bases to trimming and J lost 6 bases, with 7 bases between them.

The chain has TRBV29-1 and TRBJ2-5, with D possibly being TRBD1 (7 bases). V was trimmed by 4 bases and J by 5 bases, leaving 14 bases between them. CDR1 and CDR2 (germline): SQVTM, ANQGSEA. This CDR3 comprises 13 residues. This CDR3 is CSVGRGQGETQYF. CDR3 nucleotide sequence: TGCAGCGTTGGGAGGGGGCAGGGGGAGACCCAGTACTTC. Together with reference TRBV29-1 and TRBJ2-5, the CDR3 gives the full variable domain: SAVISQKPSRDICQRGTSLTIQCQVDSQVTMMFWYRQQPGQSLTLIATANQGSEATYESGFVIDKFPISRPNLTFSTLTVSNMSPEDSSIYLCSVGRGQGETQYFGPGTRLLVL.

This chain joins TRBV19 and TRBJ2-7; D perhaps matches TRBD2 (6 bases). Germline CDR1 reads LNHDA; CDR2 reads SQIVND (reference sequence). This CDR3 region has 15 residues. The V end was cut by 1 base, the J end by 6 bases, with 16 bases between. CDR3: CASSIGLGGRGEQYF. Written as DNA, the CDR3 is TGTGCCAGTAGTATAGGGTTGGGGGGTCGAGGCGAGCAGTACTTC.

The chain couples TRBV7-9 to TRBJ2-5, with a weak D call TRBD2 (6 bases). This CDR3 comprises 13 residues. The germline V gene has CDR1 SEHNR and CDR2 FQNEAQ (reference sequence). Trimming took 6 bases from V and 3 from J, leaving 11 bases between them. The CDR3 is CASSRGGKETQYF. CDR3 in DNA: TGTGCCAGCAGTCGGGGCGGGAAAGAGACCCAGTACTTC.

The chain employs TRBV5-1 and TRBJ2-3; 11 nucleotides agree with TRBD2. The CDR3 is 18 amino acids. V was pared by 0 bases and J by 4 bases, with 10 bases of the junction left unmatched. Germline assignment: CDR1 SGHRS and CDR2 YFSETQ. The CDR3 loop is CASSLAVSSGGSSDTQYF. CDR3 bases: TGCGCCAGCAGCTTGGCGGTCTCTAGCGGGGGGTCGTCAGATACGCAGTATTTT.

V and J are TRBV9 and TRBJ2-1, with D perhaps TRBD2 (6 bases). This CDR3 region has 15 residues. CDR1 and CDR2 (germline): SGDLS, YYNGEE. Deletions cut 0 bases from V and 5 bases from J, with 12 bases between. The chain's CDR3 is CASSVAIWGDNEQFF. CDR3 coding DNA: TGTGCCAGCAGCGTAGCAATATGGGGGGACAATGAGCAGTTCTTC.

This clone was counted a few times. The chain employs TRBV6-6 and TRBJ1-1; TRBD1 might be the D (5 bases). The V end was cut by 5 bases, the J end by 4 bases, with 11 bases between. The CDR3 covers 13 residues. CDR1 is MNHNY and CDR2 is SVGAGI in the germline V gene (reference sequence). Here the CDR3 DNA reads TGTGCCAGCAGTCGGGGCGGGGCCACTGAAGCTTTCTTT. This codes for CASSRGGATEAFF.

This sequence joins TRBV28 and TRBJ2-5; TRBD1 aligns across 8 bases. The CDR3 sequence is 14 residues long. Germline loops: CDR1 MDHEN, CDR2 SYDVKM. J gave up 4 bases and V 6 bases, and 7 bases lay outside the gene matches. The CDR3 is CASRLGRGRETQYF. DNA of the CDR3: TGTGCCAGCAGGCTTGGCAGGGGGCGAGAGACCCAGTACTTC.

The chain uses TRBV4-3 and TRBJ2-7, with TRBD1 identical over 8 bases. V lost 0 bases, J lost 5 bases, and 9 bases stayed unmatched. CDR3 length: 16 residues. Germline-derived CDR1 and CDR2 are LGHNA and YSLEER. The CDR3 bases are TGCGCCAGCAGCCAAGATGGAGGACAGGGTCGAGACGAGCAGTACTTC. This translates into CASSQDGGQGRDEQYF.

The rearrangement uses TRBV7-3 and TRBJ2-1; D is unresolved. This CDR3 is built from 13 residues. The V gene lost 4 bases and the J gene lost 4 bases, with 8 bases spanning the gap. Germline loops: CDR1 SGHTA, CDR2 FQGTGA. This chain's CDR3 is CASSYATYNEQFF. The CDR3 nucleotides read TGTGCCAGCAGCTACGCGACTTACAATGAGCAGTTCTTC.

The chain uses TRBV18 and TRBJ2-7; TRBD1 aligns across 8 bases. The trim removed 3 bases at V and 5 bases at J, leaving 9 bases unmatched. CDR3 length: 15 residues. CDR1 is KGHSH and CDR2 is LQKENI in the germline V gene. In DNA, the CDR3 is TGTGCCAGCTCACCGCGGACAGGGACAGTCGACGAGCAGTACTTC. Amino acids: CASSPRTGTVDEQYF.

Concerning this clone: Other DNA sequences of this sample code for an identical CDR3. V and J are TRBV7-9 and TRBJ1-1; 7 bases match TRBD1. The CDR3 has 14 residues. After removal of 5 bases from V and 1 base from J, the junction contained 4 bases not matched to a gene. Germline CDR1 and CDR2: SEHNR and FQNEAQ (reference sequence). CDR3: CASSRQGGNTEAFF. The CDR3 DNA is TGTGCCAGCAGCCGACAGGGAGGGAACACTGAAGCTTTCTTT.

V and J are TRBV7-2 and TRBJ1-6; D is ambiguous. The germline V and J ends were trimmed by 1 base and 14 bases, with 15 bases remaining between them. There are 14 residues in the CDR3. Germline V lookup: CDR1 SGHTA, CDR2 FQGNSA. The CDR3 DNA follows: TGTGCCAGCAGCTTAGTAGTACAGCCCAGGTCCCTCCACTTT. It is translated as CASSLVVQPRSLHF.